A single sample is the source of the 10 T cell receptor beta chains below, sequenced in a study of beta chain features in type 1 diabetes. These receptors have no known antigen. Every isolated RNA sample was fully reverse transcribed, so sequencing captured expressed TCRB transcripts. TCRdb's table, derived via immunoSEQ multiplex PCR, lists solely in-frame clones and lacks some. The data hold 200,000 to 300,000 clones, with about a tenth observed a single time. The study's findings and limits: Type 1 diabetes patients had TCRB CDR3s that were shorter (moderately but significantly so) in all four CD4+ subsets.

The sample consisted of naive CD4+ T cells from blood. All receptors derive from a man aged 30 to 45 with type 1 diabetes.

J is TRBJ2-2 and V is TRBV7-9, with D uncertain. The CDR3 length is 11 residues. V was shortened by 2 bases and J by 7 bases, with 2 bases between the two germline ends. From germline, CDR1 is SEHNR and CDR2 FQNEAQ (reference sequence). For the CDR3, the DNA is TGTGCCAGCAGCTTACACGGGGAGCTGTTTTTT. Its translation is CASSLHGELFF.

This clone has only a few counts. V usage is TRBV7-8 and J usage is TRBJ1-5, with unresolved D. The CDR3 consists of 14 residues. CDR1 is SGHVS and CDR2 is FQNEAQ in the germline V gene. V shed 1 base and J shed 3 bases, with 7 bases lying between them. In nucleotides, the CDR3 is TGTGCCAGCAGCTTAGTGCCACTCAATCAGCCCCAGCATTTT. Amino acid sequence: CASSLVPLNQPQHF.

The V call is TRBV11-1, the J call TRBJ2-7, with 10 nucleotides matching TRBD1. The CDR3 is 15 amino acids. With V trimmed by 5 bases and J by 6 bases, 10 bases remained unmatched. The germline V gene encodes CDR1 SGHAT and CDR2 FQDESV (reference sequence). The CDR3 loop reads CASSLRGQGDAEQYF. The CDR3 coding sequence is TGTGCCAGCAGCCTGAGAGGACAGGGGGATGCCGAGCAGTACTTC.

This clone was detected a few times. This rearrangement joins TRBV7-9 to TRBJ1-1, with D perhaps matching TRBD1 (6 bases). CDR1 and CDR2 (germline): SEHNR, FQNEAQ (reference sequence). Trimming left V 2 bases short and J 1 base short, with 8 bases between. The CDR3 spans 14 residues. CDR3 in amino acids: CASSLRGANTEAFF. CDR3 in DNA: TGTGCCAGCAGCTTACGGGGGGCGAACACTGAAGCTTTCTTT.

This clone was seen a handful of times. V gene TRBV7-2 combines with J gene TRBJ2-1; possibly TRBD1 for D (6 bases). This CDR3 region has 14 residues. CDR1 is SGHTA and CDR2 is FQGNSA in the germline V gene. The V gene lost 1 base and the J gene lost 9 bases, with 13 bases spanning the gap. The CDR3 reads CASSLVGGEGEQFF. In nucleotides, the CDR3 is TGTGCCAGCAGCTTAGTAGGGGGAGAGGGTGAGCAGTTCTTC.

This clone has a single count. This chain uses TRBV6-6 with TRBJ2-1; 8 bases fit TRBD1. This CDR3 is 15 amino acids long. With 5 bases clipped from V and 4 bases from J, the junction kept 7 bases outside the gene matches. Germline CDR1 MNHNY, CDR2 SVGAGI (reference sequence). CDR3 protein: CASSQDRGAYNEQFF. Here the CDR3 DNA reads TGTGCCAGCAGTCAAGACAGGGGCGCTTACAATGAGCAGTTCTTC.

This clone was recorded a few times. V usage is TRBV5-6 and J usage is TRBJ2-1; 12 nucleotides agree with TRBD2. Germline assignment: CDR1 SGHDT and CDR2 YYEEEE. J lost 4 bases, V lost 0 bases, and 5 bases had no gene match. The CDR3 totals 17 residues. CDR3 region: CASSLAATSGGYNEQFF. CDR3 nucleotides: TGTGCCAGCAGCTTGGCCGCGACTAGCGGGGGATACAATGAGCAGTTCTTC.

This clone was seen a few times. The gene calls are TRBV4-1 and TRBJ2-1, with 9 bases identical to TRBD1. From germline, CDR1 is MGHRA and CDR2 YSYEKL. With 3 bases clipped from V and 4 bases from J, the junction kept 4 bases outside the gene matches. This CDR3 has 15 residues. The CDR3 loop is CASSQTGGGYNEQFF. CDR3 coding DNA: TGCGCCAGCAGCCAGACAGGGGGAGGGTACAATGAGCAGTTCTTC.

V gene TRBV6-1 combines with J gene TRBJ2-1, with a weak D call TRBD2 (6 bases). The CDR3 loop spans 15 amino acids. With 6 bases removed from V and 3 bases from J, the gap between germline ends came to 15 bases. Germline V CDR1 and CDR2: MNHNS, SASEGT. The CDR3 DNA reads as TGTGCCAGCAGGGGGACTGGCGTCGGCTACAATGAGCAGTTCTTC. Translation: CASRGTGVGYNEQFF.

This clone turned up a few times. The rearrangement joins TRBV25-1 to TRBJ1-2; D is unclear. The germline gives CDR1 MGHDK, CDR2 SYGVNS. V lost 1 base, J lost 7 bases, and 7 bases lay in between. This CDR3 has 12 residues. The CDR3: CASSESGRGYTF. DNA for the CDR3: TGTGCCAGCAGTGAATCGGGTCGTGGCTACACCTTC.